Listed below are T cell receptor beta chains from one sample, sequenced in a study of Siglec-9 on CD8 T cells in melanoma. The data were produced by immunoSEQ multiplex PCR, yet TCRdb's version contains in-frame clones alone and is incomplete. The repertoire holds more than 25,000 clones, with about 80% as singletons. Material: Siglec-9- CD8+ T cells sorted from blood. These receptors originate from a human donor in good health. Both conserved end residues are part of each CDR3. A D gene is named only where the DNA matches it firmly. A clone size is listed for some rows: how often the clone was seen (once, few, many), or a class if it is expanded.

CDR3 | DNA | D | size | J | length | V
CSARGYGYTF | TGCAGTGCTAGGGGTTATGGCTACACCTTC | - | - | TRBJ1-2 | 10 | TRBV20-1
CASSVATGNTEAFF | TGTGCCAGCAGCGTAGCTACGGGGAACACTGAAGCTTTCTTT | - | - | TRBJ1-1 | 14 | TRBV9
CASSLGQGDGYTF | TGTGCCAGCAGTTTAGGGCAGGGTGATGGCTACACCTTC | - | - | TRBJ1-2 | 13 | TRBV27
CASSSDRAGHTEAFF | TGTGCCAGCAGTTCCGACAGGGCGGGGCACACTGAAGCTTTCTTT | TRBD1 | few | TRBJ1-1 | 15 | TRBV28
CSVEYRGNYEQYF | TGCAGCGTTGAATACAGGGGGAACTACGAGCAGTACTTC | TRBD1 | few | TRBJ2-7 | 13 | TRBV29-1
CASSFRGVTEAFF | TGTGCCAGCAGTTTCCGAGGGGTCACTGAAGCTTTCTTT | - | few | TRBJ1-1 | 13 | TRBV28
CASSLTWTVPEAFF | TGTGCCAGCAGTTTAACTTGGACAGTTCCTGAAGCTTTCTTT | - | - | TRBJ1-1 | 14 | TRBV27
CATAGGSSYNEQFF | TGTGCCACCGCCGGGGGTAGCTCCTACAATGAGCAGTTCTTC | - | - | TRBJ2-1 | 14 | TRBV27
CASSPRQGTGELFF | TGTGCCAGCAGCCCTCGACAGGGGACCGGGGAGCTGTTTTTT | TRBD1 | - | TRBJ2-2 | 14 | TRBV7-9
CASSQLQDVRYYEQYF | TGCGCCAGCAGCCAGCTTCAGGACGTGAGATATTACGAGCAGTACTTC | - | - | TRBJ2-7 | 16 | TRBV4-1